Below, 4 T cell receptor beta chains from the same sample are listed, as sequenced in a study of primary melanoma T cells and metastatic recurrence. Here immunoSEQ multiplex PCR was the method, and the copy in TCRdb shows in-frame clones only, minus some. This sample yields 3,000 to 4,000 clones, of which roughly four fifths are seen a single time; approximately 21% belongs to the top ten. Source material: melanoma tumor tissue. These receptors came from a human donor with melanoma.

This rearrangement joins TRBV6-8 to TRBJ1-5; D unresolved. The V gene lost 5 bases and the J gene lost 3 bases, with 8 bases spanning the gap. CDR3 length: 13 residues. Germline V lookup: CDR1 MNHGY, CDR2 SAAAGT. The CDR3 nucleotides read TGTGCCAGCAGTCCATCCCCCAATCAGCCCCAGCATTTT. Protein product: CASSPSPNQPQHF.

This chain uses TRBV23-1 with TRBJ2-1; perhaps D is TRBD1 or TRBD2 (5 bases each). TRBV23-1 falls under the ORF class, with uncertain function. CDR3 length: 16 amino acids. V was trimmed by 6 bases and J by 7 bases, leaving 22 bases between them. CDR3 nucleotides: TGCGCCAGCAGCCAAGAAGGTCGGGACCGAAGTAATGAGCAGTTCTTC. The encoded protein is CASSQEGRDRSNEQFF.

V and J are TRBV6-8 and TRBJ2-3, with 9 bases aligning to TRBD2. The CDR3 covers 15 residues. J lost 2 bases, V lost 8 bases, and 8 bases had no gene match. The germline CDR1 and CDR2 sequences are MNHGY and SAAAGT. The CDR3 here is CASSWSGGLTDTQYF. The DNA of the CDR3 is TGTGCCAGCTCTTGGAGCGGGGGGCTCACAGATACGCAGTATTTT.

The CDR3 loop reads CAISEYNPGRMGEQYF. For the CDR3, the DNA is TGTGCCATCAGTGAGTATAATCCAGGGCGGATGGGCGAGCAGTACTTC. J is TRBJ2-7 and V is TRBV10-3; D is perhaps TRBD1 (5 bases). The CDR3 contains 16 residues. Germline V lookup: CDR1 ENHRY, CDR2 SYGVKD. V lost 1 base and J 6 bases, leaving 19 bases between the germline ends.